By proportion, the clone carrying this T cell receptor (beta chain) is medium-sized. Its antigen is not known. The data originate from a study of T cell responses to AZD1222 COVID-19 vaccine. General study results and limits: Just 5 to 7 AZD1222 recipients tested seropositive at baseline. Most donors were white British, females outnumbered males, and clonal diversity was possibly underestimated. Vaccine-associated CD4 TCRs spanned spike, dominant at 160-218 and 743-854.

Sequencing was performed with immunoSEQ multiplex PCR; in TCRdb, only in-frame clones are kept and a portion is missing. The data hold 140,000 to 150,000 clones, with about 92% observed a single time. The CDR3 spans 14 residues. The V segment lost 3 bases and the J segment 6 bases; nucleotides outside the gene matches: 1. Germline-derived CDR1 and CDR2 are SGDLS and YYNGEE. Here the sequenced sample was peripheral blood, taken 28 days after the second AZD1222 dose. This sequence joins TRBV9 and TRBJ1-6; 9 bases align to TRBD1. The TCR was taken from an adult who received the AZD1222 COVID-19 vaccine. CDR3 DNA: TGTGCCAGCAGCGGACAGGGGGGTAATTCACCCCTCCACTTT. Encoded protein: CASSGQGGNSPLHF.